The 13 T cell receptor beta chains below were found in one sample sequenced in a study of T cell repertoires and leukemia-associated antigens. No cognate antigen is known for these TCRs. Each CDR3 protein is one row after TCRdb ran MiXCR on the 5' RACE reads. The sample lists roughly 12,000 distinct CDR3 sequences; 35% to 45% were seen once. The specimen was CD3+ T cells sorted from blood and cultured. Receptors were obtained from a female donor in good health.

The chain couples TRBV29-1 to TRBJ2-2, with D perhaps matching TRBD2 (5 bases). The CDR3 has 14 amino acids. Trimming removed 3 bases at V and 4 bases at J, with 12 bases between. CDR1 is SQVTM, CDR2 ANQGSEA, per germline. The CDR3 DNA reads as TGCAGCGTTGAGGCGGGCGGTGGCACCGGGGAGCTGTTTTTT. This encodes CSVEAGGGTGELFF.

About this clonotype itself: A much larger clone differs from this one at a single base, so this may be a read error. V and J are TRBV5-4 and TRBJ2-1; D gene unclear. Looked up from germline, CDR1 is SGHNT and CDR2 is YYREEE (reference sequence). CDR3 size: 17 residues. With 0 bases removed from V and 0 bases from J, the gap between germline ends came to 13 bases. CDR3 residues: CASSLGLVWVSYNEQFF. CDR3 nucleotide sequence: TGTGCCAGCAGCTTGGGTCTTGTGTGGGTCTCCTACAATGAGCAGTTCTTC.

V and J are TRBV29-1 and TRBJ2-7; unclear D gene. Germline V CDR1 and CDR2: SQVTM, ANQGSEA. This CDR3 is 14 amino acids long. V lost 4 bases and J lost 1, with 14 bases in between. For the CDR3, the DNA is TGCAGCGTTGTGTTAGGGTTGGGGTCCTACGAGCAGTACTTC. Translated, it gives CSVVLGLGSYEQYF.

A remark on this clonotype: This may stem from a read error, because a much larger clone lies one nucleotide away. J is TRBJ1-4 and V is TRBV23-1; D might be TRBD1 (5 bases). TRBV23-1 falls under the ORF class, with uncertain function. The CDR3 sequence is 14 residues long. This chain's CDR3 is CVSSHGRVNEKLFF. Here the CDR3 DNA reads TGCGTCAGCAGTCATGGCAGGGTTAATGAAAAACTGTTTTTT.

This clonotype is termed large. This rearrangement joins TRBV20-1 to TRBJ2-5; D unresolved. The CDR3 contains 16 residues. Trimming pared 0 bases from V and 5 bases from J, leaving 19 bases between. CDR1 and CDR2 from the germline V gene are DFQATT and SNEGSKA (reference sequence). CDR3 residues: CSARDNLRADGETQYF. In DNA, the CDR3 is TGCAGTGCTAGAGATAATTTAAGGGCGGACGGGGAGACCCAGTACTTC.

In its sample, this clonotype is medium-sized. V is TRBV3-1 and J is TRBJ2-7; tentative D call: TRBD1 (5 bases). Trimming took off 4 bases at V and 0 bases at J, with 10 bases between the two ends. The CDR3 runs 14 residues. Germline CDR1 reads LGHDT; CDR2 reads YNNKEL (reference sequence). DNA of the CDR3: TGTGCCAGCAGCCGTCAACAGGCCTCCTACGAGCAGTACTTC. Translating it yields CASSRQQASYEQYF.

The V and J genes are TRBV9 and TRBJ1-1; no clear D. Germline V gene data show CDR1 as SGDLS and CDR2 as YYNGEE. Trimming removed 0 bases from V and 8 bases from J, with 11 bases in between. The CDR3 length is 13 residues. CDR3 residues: CASSVEGKTEAFF. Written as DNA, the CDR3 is TGTGCCAGCAGCGTAGAGGGAAAGACCGAAGCTTTCTTT.

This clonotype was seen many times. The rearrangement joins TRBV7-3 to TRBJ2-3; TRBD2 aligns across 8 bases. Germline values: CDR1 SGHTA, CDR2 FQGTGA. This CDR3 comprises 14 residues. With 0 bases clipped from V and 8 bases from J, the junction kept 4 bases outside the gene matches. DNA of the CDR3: TGTGCCAGCAGCTTAACTAGCGGGAAGGGTACGCAGTATTTT. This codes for CASSLTSGKGTQYF. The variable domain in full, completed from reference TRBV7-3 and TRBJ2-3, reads GAGVSQTPSNKVTEKGKYVELRCDPISGHTALYWYRQSLGQGPEFLIYFQGTGAADDSGLPNDRFFAVRPEGSVSTLKIQRTERGDSAVYLCASSLTSGKGTQYFGPGTRLTVL.

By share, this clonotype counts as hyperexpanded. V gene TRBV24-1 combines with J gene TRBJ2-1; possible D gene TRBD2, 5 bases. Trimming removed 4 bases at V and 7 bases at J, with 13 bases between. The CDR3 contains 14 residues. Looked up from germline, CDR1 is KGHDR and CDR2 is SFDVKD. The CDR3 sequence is CATSDRRRRNEQFF. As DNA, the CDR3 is TGTGCCACCAGTGACCGACGGAGGAGGAATGAGCAGTTCTTC.

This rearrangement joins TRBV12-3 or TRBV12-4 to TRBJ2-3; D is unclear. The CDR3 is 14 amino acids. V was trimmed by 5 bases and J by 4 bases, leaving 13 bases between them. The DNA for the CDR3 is TGTGCCAGCAGTCCCCACTTAGTTGCAGATACGCAGTATTTT. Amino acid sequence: CASSPHLVADTQYF.

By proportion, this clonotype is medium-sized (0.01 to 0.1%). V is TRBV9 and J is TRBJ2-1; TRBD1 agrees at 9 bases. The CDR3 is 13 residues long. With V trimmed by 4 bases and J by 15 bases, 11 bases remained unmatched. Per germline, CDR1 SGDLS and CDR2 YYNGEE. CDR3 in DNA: TGTGCCAGCAGCCCCCAGGGTGACAGGGGGGTGTTCTTC. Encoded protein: CASSPQGDRGVFF.

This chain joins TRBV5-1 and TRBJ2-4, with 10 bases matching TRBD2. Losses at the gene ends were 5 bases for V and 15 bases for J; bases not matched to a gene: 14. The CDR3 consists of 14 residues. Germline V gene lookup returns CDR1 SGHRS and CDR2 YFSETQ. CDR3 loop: CASSFSTLAGDPYF. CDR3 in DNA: TGCGCCAGCAGTTTCTCGACTCTAGCGGGAGATCCGTACTTC.

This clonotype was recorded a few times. CDR3 protein: CASSPFPEDSMISGANVLTF. The CDR3 DNA reads TGTGCCAGCTCACCATTTCCCGAGGACAGCATGATCTCTGGGGCCAACGTCCTGACTTTC. The genes are TRBV18 and TRBJ2-6; D is possibly TRBD1 (6 bases). Germline V gives CDR1 KGHSH, CDR2 LQKENI. The CDR3 totals 20 residues. Trimming removed 2 bases at V and 0 bases at J, with 20 bases between.